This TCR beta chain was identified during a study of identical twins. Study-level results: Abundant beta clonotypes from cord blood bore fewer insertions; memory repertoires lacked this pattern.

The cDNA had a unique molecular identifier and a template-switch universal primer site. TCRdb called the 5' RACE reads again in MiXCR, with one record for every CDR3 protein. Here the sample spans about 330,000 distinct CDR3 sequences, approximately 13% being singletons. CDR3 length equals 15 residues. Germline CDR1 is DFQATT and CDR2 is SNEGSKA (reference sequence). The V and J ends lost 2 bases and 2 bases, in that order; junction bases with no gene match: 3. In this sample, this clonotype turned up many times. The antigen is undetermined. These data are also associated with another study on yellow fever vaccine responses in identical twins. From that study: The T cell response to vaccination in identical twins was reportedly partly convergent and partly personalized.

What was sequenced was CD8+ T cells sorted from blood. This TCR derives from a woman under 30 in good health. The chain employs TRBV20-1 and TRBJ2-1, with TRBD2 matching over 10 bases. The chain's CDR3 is CSARPSGGPYNEQFF. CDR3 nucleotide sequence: TGCAGTGCTAGACCTAGCGGGGGCCCCTACAATGAGCAGTTCTTC.